This T cell receptor (beta chain) was identified in a study of human T cells and chemical hapten exposure. Study-level points and caveats: Sensitization with DPC brought no change to TCRs above 1 in 1000 in frequency.

TCRdb independently ran MiXCR on the RACE reads; one entry per CDR3 protein. Of some 90,000 distinct CDR3 sequences detected, over 8% appear once; the ten largest clones hold approximately 2.8%. This clonotype has just a few counts. The antigen is unknown. Time point of the sample: healthy volunteer bleed at 2 weeks. The starting material, unfractionated whole blood, was used for total RNA extraction. CDR1 DFQATT and CDR2 SNEGSKA come from the germline V gene (reference sequence). Trimming shortened V by 2 bases and J by 3 bases, and 6 bases separated the two germline ends. The CDR3 runs to 12 residues.

The chain carries TRBV20-1 and TRBJ2-3; D not certain. The sequenced sample consisted of whole blood. The TCR originated in a female donor in good health. Some clones in this sample may be carry-over from other donors' samples. CDR3 sequence reads: CSARTGTDTQYF. The CDR3 DNA reads TGCAGTGCTAGAACCGGGACAGATACGCAGTATTTT.